This T cell receptor beta chain derives from a study of blood T cell repertoires in COVID-19. About the research overall: The cDNA or gDNA used as material had been derived from T cells, B-cell-depleted T cells, or PBMCs.

TCRdb's table, derived via immunoSEQ multiplex PCR, lists solely in-frame clones and lacks some. The sample carries over 150,000 clones, 80% to 90% recorded once. Trimming removed 5 bases from V and 4 bases from J, with 20 bases in between. The CDR3 loop spans 16 amino acids. Germline V gene sequence: CDR1 SGHVS, CDR2 FQNEAQ. Specimen: peripheral blood. This chain uses TRBV7-8 with TRBJ1-2; a possible D gene is TRBD1 (6 bases). This TCR was sampled from an older woman with COVID-19, enrolled during active disease. CDR3 sequence (DNA): TGTGCCAGCAGCCGGCTCTCGAGGGGAGGGGGCTATGGCTACACCTTC. Its protein product is CASSRLSRGGGYGYTF.